The present TCR beta chain was sequenced within a study of blood T cells in healthy people across ages. Study-level findings and limits: The fall in TCR beta diversity per million T cells was roughly linear with age. Considered underestimates were the diversity estimates obtained from one million T cells. It was the long-lived donors that had more naive CD4+ cells and higher diversity than aged donors.

The CDR3 sequence is 14 residues long. V was clipped by 4 bases and J by 6 bases; unmatched bases: 8. Germline values: CDR1 SQVTM, CDR2 ANQGSEA. A sample-barcoded 5' primer and a J-beta primer mix were used in a second PCR of roughly 6 to 11 cycles. Each cDNA molecule was tagged by a template-switch adaptor that had 12 random nucleotides. TCRdb re-called the 5' RACE reads through MiXCR, storing one row per CDR3 protein. The repertoire holds over 1.5 million distinct CDR3 sequences, with 49% as singletons. With respect to this clonotype: Antigen unknown.

The receptor's source is a woman between 40 and 50 years old in good health. This rearrangement joins TRBV29-1 to TRBJ1-4; the match to TRBD1 covers 7 bases. Sequenced input: blood. This chain's CDR3 is CSVAHGTVDEKLFF. The CDR3 nucleotides read TGCAGCGTTGCTCACGGGACAGTTGATGAAAAACTGTTTTTT.